Listed here are 20 T cell receptor beta chains from one sample, sequenced in a study of cytomegalovirus exposure and HLA in healthy donors. In the PCR, 60 Vbeta and 13 Jbeta primers were used. Assay: immunoSEQ multiplex PCR; the TCRdb copy retains only in-frame clones and omits some. The data hold around 100,000 clones, with about four fifths observed a single time. The sample comprised PBMCs. The receptors here all came from a man aged 25 to 40 in good health and CMV-seropositive.

The chain uses TRBV7-9 and TRBJ2-2; a weak D match, TRBD1 (7 bases). The CDR3 is 17 residues long. Trimming took 5 bases from V and 4 from J, leaving 20 bases between them. CDR1 is SEHNR and CDR2 is FQNEAQ in the germline V gene (reference sequence). As DNA, the CDR3 is TGTGCCAGCAGCGCGGACAGGTTTGAGGGGGGCACCGGGGAGCTGTTTTTT. It codes for CASSADRFEGGTGELFF.

This clone was observed a handful of times. The rearrangement uses TRBV6-5 and TRBJ2-7; D remains ambiguous. Germline V CDR1 and CDR2: MNHEY, SVGAGI. V was clipped by 2 bases and J by 3 bases, with 8 bases between them. The CDR3 consists of 13 residues. The CDR3 DNA sequence: TGTGCCAGCAGTTACAGAGAAGACTACGAGCAGTACTTC. It is translated as CASSYREDYEQYF.

This rearrangement joins TRBV18 to TRBJ2-7; D is undetermined. The length of the CDR3 is 13 residues. V lost 3 bases and J 5 bases, leaving 11 bases between the germline ends. The V gene's germline CDR1 is KGHSH and CDR2 LQKENI. CDR3: CASSPSGSHEQYF. The CDR3 region has the DNA TGTGCCAGCTCACCGTCAGGAAGCCACGAGCAGTACTTC.

The chain joins TRBV5-6 to TRBJ1-2; possibly TRBD1 for D (5 bases). Germline CDR1 reads SGHDT; CDR2 reads YYEEEE. The V end was cut by 3 bases, the J end by 5 bases, with 14 bases between. This CDR3 comprises 14 residues. The CDR3 DNA sequence: TGTGCCAGCAGCTCCCGGGGGGGACTATATGGCTACACCTTC. It specifies CASSSRGGLYGYTF. Complete variable domain (other parts from reference TRBV5-6 and TRBJ1-2): DAGVTQSPTHLIKTRGQQVTLRCSPKSGHDTVSWYQQALGQGPQFIFQYYEEEERQRGNFPDRFSGHQFPNYSSELNVNALLLGDSALYLCASSSRGGLYGYTFGSGTRLTVV.

This clone turned up a few times. J is TRBJ1-1 and V is TRBV15; TRBD1 is a possible D gene (6 bases). V was shortened by 0 bases and J by 1 base, with 12 bases between the two germline ends. Germline lookup yields CDR1 LNHNV and CDR2 YYDKDF (reference sequence). This CDR3 is built from 16 residues. The CDR3 loop reads CATSREQGQRNTEAFF. CDR3 sequence (DNA): TGTGCCACCAGCAGAGAACAAGGACAGAGGAACACTGAAGCTTTCTTT.

V usage is TRBV19 and J usage is TRBJ2-1; 10 positions agree with TRBD1. The junction had 8 bases not matched to a gene; V was cut back by 5 bases and J by 7 bases. The CDR3 length is 15 residues. Germline CDR1 reads LNHDA; CDR2 reads SQIVND (reference sequence). Here the CDR3 reads CASSPRTGGVNEQFF. For the CDR3, the DNA is TGTGCCAGTAGTCCTCGGACAGGGGGGGTAAATGAGCAGTTCTTC.

The chain couples TRBV10-3 to TRBJ1-6; D perhaps matches TRBD1 (6 bases). The CDR3 length is 13 residues. The germline CDR1 and CDR2 sequences are ENHRY and SYGVKD. V gave up 10 bases and J gave up 6 bases, with 13 bases separating them. The DNA for the CDR3 is TGTGCCAGCCGGGACATCTCTAATTCACCCCTCCACTTT. Translating gives CASRDISNSPLHF.

On this clone itself: A single base separates this from a much larger clone, so it may be a read error. The CDR3, as DNA: TGTTCCAGTCTAGTGGGGACAGGGGGTATGAACACTGAAGCTTTCTTT. Its protein product is CSSLVGTGGMNTEAFF. This chain connects TRBV7-9 to TRBJ1-1; TRBD1 agrees at 11 bases. There are 16 residues in the CDR3. Germline V CDR1 and CDR2: SEHNR, FQNEAQ (reference sequence).

V is TRBV2 and J is TRBJ2-5; 8 nucleotides match TRBD2. The CDR3 loop spans 14 amino acids. The germline CDR1 and CDR2 sequences are SNHLY and FYNNEI. V was clipped by 6 bases and J by 5 bases; unmatched bases: 8. The CDR3 DNA is TGTGCCAGCAGCATGGGACTAGATACTGAGACCCAGTACTTC. Translating it yields CASSMGLDTETQYF. Together with reference TRBV2 and TRBJ2-5, the CDR3 gives the full variable domain: EPEVTQTPSHQVTQMGQEVILRCVPISNHLYFYWYRQILGQKVEFLVSFYNNEISEKSEIFDDQFSVERPDGSNFTLKIRSTKLEDSAMYFCASSMGLDTETQYFGPGTRLLVL.

This clone has a handful of counts. The chain couples TRBV5-6 to TRBJ2-5; 12 bases align to TRBD1. TRBJ2-7 explains the end of the DNA better; the J call may be wrong. This CDR3 comprises 15 residues. Per the germline V gene, CDR1 is SGHDT and CDR2 is YYEEEE. The CDR3 DNA reads TGTGCCAGCAGCAGCGGGACAGGGGGCGGCTACGAGCAGTACTTC. Its protein product is CASSSGTGGGYEQYF.

This chain uses TRBV5-1 with TRBJ2-7; 7 bases map to TRBD1. Germline values: CDR1 SGHRS, CDR2 YFSETQ. The CDR3 totals 16 residues. V lost 0 bases and J lost 1; bases outside the gene matches: 7. CDR3 sequence (DNA): TGCGCCAGCAGCTTGGCCACACAGGGGATATCCTACGAGCAGTACTTC. This gives the protein CASSLATQGISYEQYF.

This clone has only a few counts. The V call is TRBV6-1, the J call TRBJ1-5; D is uncertain. Trimming took 1 base from V and 7 from J, leaving 8 bases between them. Germline V gives CDR1 MNHNS, CDR2 SASEGT. This CDR3 comprises 13 residues. The chain's CDR3 is CASSEVGRQPQHF. The CDR3 nucleotides are TGTGCCAGCAGTGAAGTTGGGAGACAGCCCCAGCATTTT.

V and J are TRBV27 and TRBJ1-5; TRBD1 is a possible D gene (6 bases). Germline V lookup: CDR1 MNHEY, CDR2 SMNVEV (reference sequence). The CDR3 has 13 amino acids. With 9 bases removed from V and 0 bases from J, the gap between germline ends came to 9 bases. The CDR3 is CASSRGSNQPQHF. The CDR3 nucleotides read TGTGCCAGTTCCAGGGGTAGCAATCAGCCCCAGCATTTT.

The J gene is TRBJ2-4, the V gene TRBV28; TRBD2 matches at 8 bases. Germline V gives CDR1 MDHEN, CDR2 SYDVKM. The CDR3 spans 14 residues. With V trimmed by 10 bases and J by 2 bases, 7 bases remained unmatched. In DNA form, the CDR3 reads TGTGCCACCGGGGGGGGGTCGACCAAAAACATTCAGTACTTC. This codes for CATGGGSTKNIQYF.

V usage is TRBV29-1 and J usage is TRBJ2-2, with a tentative D call TRBD2 (6 bases). The V gene's germline CDR1 is SQVTM and CDR2 ANQGSEA. V lost 1 base and J 6 bases, leaving 6 bases between the germline ends. The CDR3 contains 12 residues. The CDR3 DNA sequence: TGCAGCGTTGAAGGCGGGGCCGGGGAGCTGTTTTTT. Encoded protein: CSVEGGAGELFF.

The chain carries TRBV13 and TRBJ1-3; perhaps TRBD1 as D (5 bases). Per the germline V gene, CDR1 is PRHDT and CDR2 is FYEKMQ (reference sequence). Between the trimmed V and J ends, which lost 8 bases and 3 bases, there was a span of 17 bases. The CDR3 is 15 residues long. For the CDR3, the DNA is TGTGCCAGCGGACCGGGGGGTTGGGGTGGAAACACCATATATTTT. This sequence encodes CASGPGGWGGNTIYF.

The chain couples TRBV30 to TRBJ1-1; D remains unclear. Germline-derived CDR1 and CDR2 are GTSNPN and SVGIG (reference sequence). Trimming took off 8 bases at V and 1 base at J, with 8 bases between the two ends. This CDR3 comprises 11 residues. This CDR3 is CAAERNTEAFF. The CDR3 coding sequence is TGTGCCGCCGAGAGGAACACTGAAGCTTTCTTT. The entire variable domain, with the rest obtained from reference TRBV30 and TRBJ1-1, is as follows: SQTIHQWPATLVQPVGSPLSLECTVEGTSNPNLYWYRQAAGRGLQLLFYSVGIGQISSEVPQNLSASRPQDRQFILSSKKLLLSDSGFYLCAAERNTEAFFGQGTRLTVV.

The chain employs TRBV5-1 and TRBJ2-7; 7 nucleotides align to TRBD1. The CDR3 consists of 15 residues. Trimming at V came to 0 bases and at J to 2 bases, leaving 5 bases not matched to a gene. CDR1 is SGHRS, CDR2 YFSETQ, per germline. The CDR3 is CASSLGGTDTYEQYF. CDR3 DNA: TGCGCCAGCAGCTTGGGGGGGACAGACACCTACGAGCAGTACTTC.

This clone showed up just once. V and J are TRBV9 and TRBJ2-3; D is ambiguous. Germline CDR1 and CDR2: SGDLS and YYNGEE. The CDR3 runs to 12 residues. The V gene lost 1 base and the J gene lost 6 bases, with 6 bases spanning the gap. This CDR3 is CASSVFTDTQYF. In nucleotides, the CDR3 is TGTGCCAGCAGCGTATTCACTGATACGCAGTATTTT.

The sample holds one count of this clone. The chain couples TRBV9 to TRBJ1-6; 10 positions match TRBD1. This CDR3 has 15 amino acids. The germline V gene has CDR1 SGDLS and CDR2 YYNGEE. V dropped 4 bases and J dropped 7; count of bases not matched to a gene: 5. DNA for the CDR3: TGTGCCAGCAGCTCCCGGACAGGGGGGAATTCACCCCTCCACTTT. It yields the protein CASSSRTGGNSPLHF.